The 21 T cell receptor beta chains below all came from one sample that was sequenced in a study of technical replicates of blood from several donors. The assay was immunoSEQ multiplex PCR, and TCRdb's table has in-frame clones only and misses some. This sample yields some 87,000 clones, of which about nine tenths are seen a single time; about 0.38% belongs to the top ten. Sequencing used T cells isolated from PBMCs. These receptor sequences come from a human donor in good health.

DNA of the CDR3: TGTGCCAGCAGCCCGGGGAAGGATGGCTACACCTTC. This sequence encodes CASSPGKDGYTF. V usage is TRBV4-2 and J usage is TRBJ1-2; D is ambiguous. The CDR3 loop spans 12 amino acids. Germline CDR1 is LGHNA and CDR2 is YNFKEQ. V was cut by 4 bases and J by 6 bases, with 9 bases left in between.

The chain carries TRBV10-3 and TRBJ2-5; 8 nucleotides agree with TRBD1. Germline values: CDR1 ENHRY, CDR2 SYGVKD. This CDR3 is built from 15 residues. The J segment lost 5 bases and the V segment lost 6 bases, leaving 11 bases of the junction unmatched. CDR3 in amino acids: CAISRGREFAETQYF. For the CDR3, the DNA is TGTGCCATCAGCAGGGGGCGAGAATTCGCGGAGACCCAGTACTTC.

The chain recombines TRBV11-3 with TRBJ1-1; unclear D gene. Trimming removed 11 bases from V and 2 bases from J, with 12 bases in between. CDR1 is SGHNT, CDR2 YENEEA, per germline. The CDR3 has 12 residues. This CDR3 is CASSGVNTEAFF. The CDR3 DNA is TGTGCCTCCTCCGGGGTAAACACTGAAGCTTTCTTT.

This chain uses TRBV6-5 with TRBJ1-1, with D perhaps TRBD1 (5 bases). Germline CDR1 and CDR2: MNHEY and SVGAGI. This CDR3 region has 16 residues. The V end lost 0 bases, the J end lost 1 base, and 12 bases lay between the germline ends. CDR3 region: CASSYSSGRRNTEAFF. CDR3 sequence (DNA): TGTGCCAGCAGTTACTCATCAGGGAGGAGGAACACTGAAGCTTTCTTT.

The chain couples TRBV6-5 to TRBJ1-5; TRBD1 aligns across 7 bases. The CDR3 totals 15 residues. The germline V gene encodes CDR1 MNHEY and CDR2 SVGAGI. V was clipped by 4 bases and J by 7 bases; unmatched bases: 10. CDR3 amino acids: CASSSSDRVRQPQHF. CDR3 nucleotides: TGTGCCAGCAGTTCCAGTGACAGGGTAAGGCAGCCCCAGCATTTT.

The CDR3 sequence is CASSFRGTDTQYF. The CDR3 region has the DNA TGTGCCAGCAGTTTCCGGGGCACAGATACGCAGTATTTT. V gene TRBV27 combines with J gene TRBJ2-3; D is unresolved. CDR3 length: 13 amino acids. Germline V gene lookup returns CDR1 MNHEY and CDR2 SMNVEV (reference sequence). Trimming pared 3 bases from V and 1 base from J, leaving 5 bases between.

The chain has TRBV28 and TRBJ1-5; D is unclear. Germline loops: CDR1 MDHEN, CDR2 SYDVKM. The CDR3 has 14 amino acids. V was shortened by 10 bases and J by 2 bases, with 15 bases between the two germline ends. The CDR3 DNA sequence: TGTGCCACATCGACCGGGAATGGCAATCAGCCCCAGCATTTT. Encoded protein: CATSTGNGNQPQHF. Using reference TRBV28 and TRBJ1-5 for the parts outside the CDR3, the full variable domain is DVKVTQSSRYLVKRTGEKVFLECVQDMDHENMFWYRQDPGLGLRLIYFSYDVKMKEKGDIPEGYSVSREKKERFSLILESASTNQTSMYLCATSTGNGNQPQHFGDGTRLSIL.

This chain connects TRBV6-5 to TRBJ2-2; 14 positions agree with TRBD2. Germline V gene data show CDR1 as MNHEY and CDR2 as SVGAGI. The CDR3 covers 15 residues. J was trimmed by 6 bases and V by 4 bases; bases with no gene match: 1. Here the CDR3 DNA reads TGTGCCAGCAGTTCGGGACTAGCGGGAGCCGGGGAGCTGTTTTTT. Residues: CASSSGLAGAGELFF.

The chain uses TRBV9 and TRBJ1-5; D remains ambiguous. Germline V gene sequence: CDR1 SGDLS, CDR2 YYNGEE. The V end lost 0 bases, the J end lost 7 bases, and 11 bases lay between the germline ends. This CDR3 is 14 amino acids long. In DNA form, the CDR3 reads TGTGCCAGCAGCGTAGAGGCGGGGAGGCAGCCCCAGCATTTT. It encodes CASSVEAGRQPQHF.

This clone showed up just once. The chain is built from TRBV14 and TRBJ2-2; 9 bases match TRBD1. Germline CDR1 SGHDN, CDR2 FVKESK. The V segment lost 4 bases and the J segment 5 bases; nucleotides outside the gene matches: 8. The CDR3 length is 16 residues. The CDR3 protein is CASSLSTGGRTGELFF. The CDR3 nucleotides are TGTGCCAGCAGCCTTTCGACAGGGGGAAGAACCGGGGAGCTGTTTTTT.

CDR3 DNA sequence: TGCGCCAGCAGCTCTCAGTCCCCTGGGGCCAACGTCCTGACTTTC. It specifies CASSSQSPGANVLTF. This sequence joins TRBV5-1 and TRBJ2-6; D not certain. The ends were cut back, 3 bases at V and 2 bases at J, with 9 bases in the middle. The CDR3 sequence is 15 residues long. Germline CDR1 is SGHRS and CDR2 is YFSETQ.

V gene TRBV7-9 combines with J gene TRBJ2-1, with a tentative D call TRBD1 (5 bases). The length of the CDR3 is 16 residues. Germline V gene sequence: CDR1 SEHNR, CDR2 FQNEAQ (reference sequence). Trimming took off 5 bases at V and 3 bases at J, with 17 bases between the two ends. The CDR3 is CASSLKRQILYNEQFF. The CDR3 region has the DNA TGTGCCAGCAGCCTGAAACGACAGATCCTCTACAATGAGCAGTTCTTC.

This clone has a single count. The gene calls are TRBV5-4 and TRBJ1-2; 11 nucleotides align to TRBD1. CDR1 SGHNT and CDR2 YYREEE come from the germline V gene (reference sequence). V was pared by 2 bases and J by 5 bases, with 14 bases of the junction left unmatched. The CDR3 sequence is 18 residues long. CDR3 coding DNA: TGTGCCAGCAGCTTTGATTGGACAGGGGGCCCTTCCATATATGGCTACACCTTC. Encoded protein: CASSFDWTGGPSIYGYTF.

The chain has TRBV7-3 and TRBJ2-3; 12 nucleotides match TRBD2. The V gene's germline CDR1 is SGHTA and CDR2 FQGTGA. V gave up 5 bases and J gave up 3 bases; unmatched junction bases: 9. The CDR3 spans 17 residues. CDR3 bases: TGTGCCAGCAGCACTCTACACGGGACTAGCGGGACAGATACGCAGTATTTT. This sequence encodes CASSTLHGTSGTDTQYF.

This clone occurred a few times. In DNA, the CDR3 is TGTGCCAGCTCCCCGCGGGCACGTGATGAAAAACTGTTTTTT. Translated, it gives CASSPRARDEKLFF. The genes are TRBV18 and TRBJ1-4; D remains unclear. The ends were cut back, 6 bases at V and 6 bases at J, with 14 bases in the middle. The CDR3 totals 14 residues. In germline, CDR1 is KGHSH, CDR2 LQKENI. Filled out from reference TRBV18 and TRBJ1-4, the complete variable domain reads NAGVMQNPRHLVRRRGQEARLRCSPMKGHSHVYWYRQLPEEGLKFMVYLQKENIIDESGMPKERFSAEFPKEGPSILRIQQVVRGDSAAYFCASSPRARDEKLFFGSGTQLSVL.

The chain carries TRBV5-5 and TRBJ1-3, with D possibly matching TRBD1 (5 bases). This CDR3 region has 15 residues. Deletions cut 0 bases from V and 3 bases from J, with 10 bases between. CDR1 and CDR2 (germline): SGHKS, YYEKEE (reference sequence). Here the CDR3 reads CASSLEGTNGNTIYF. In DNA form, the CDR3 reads TGTGCCAGCAGCTTGGAGGGGACTAATGGAAACACCATATATTTT.

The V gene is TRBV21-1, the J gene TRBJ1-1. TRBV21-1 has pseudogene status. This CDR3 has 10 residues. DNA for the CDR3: TGTGCCGGGAGGAACACTGAAGCTTTCTTT. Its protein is CAGRNTEAFF.

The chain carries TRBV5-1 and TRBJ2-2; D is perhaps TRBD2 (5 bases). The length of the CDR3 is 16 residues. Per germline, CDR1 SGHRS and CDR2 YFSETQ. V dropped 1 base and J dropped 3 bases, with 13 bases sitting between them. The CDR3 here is CASSLRHMRDTGELFF. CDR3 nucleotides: TGCGCCAGCAGCTTGAGACACATGAGGGACACCGGGGAGCTGTTTTTT.

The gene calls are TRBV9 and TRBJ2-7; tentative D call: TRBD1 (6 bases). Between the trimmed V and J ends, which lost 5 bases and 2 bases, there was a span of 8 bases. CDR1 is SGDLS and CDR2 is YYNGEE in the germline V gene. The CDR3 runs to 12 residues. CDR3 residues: CASSSGAYEQYF. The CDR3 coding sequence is TGTGCCAGCAGTTCAGGGGCCTACGAGCAGTACTTC.

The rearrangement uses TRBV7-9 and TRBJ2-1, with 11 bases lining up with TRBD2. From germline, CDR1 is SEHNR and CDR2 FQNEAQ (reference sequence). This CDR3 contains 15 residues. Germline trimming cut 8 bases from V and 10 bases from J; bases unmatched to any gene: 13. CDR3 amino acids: CASGTGTSGLWEQFF. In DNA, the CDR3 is TGTGCCAGCGGAACCGGGACTAGCGGTCTCTGGGAGCAGTTCTTC.

The CDR3 region is CASSIEYGGTGADEQYF. The CDR3 DNA reads TGTGCCAGTAGTATAGAGTATGGCGGGACAGGGGCTGACGAGCAGTACTTC. The V gene is TRBV19, the J gene TRBJ2-7; TRBD1 matches at 10 bases. The J segment lost 5 bases and the V segment lost 0 bases, leaving 10 bases of the junction unmatched. Germline loops: CDR1 LNHDA, CDR2 SQIVND (reference sequence). The CDR3 extends over 17 amino acids.